Listed here are 26 T cell receptor beta chains from one sample, sequenced in a study of graft-versus-host responses after intestinal transplantation. Profiling relied on immunoSEQ multiplex PCR, and the TCRdb table lists in-frame clones only, not all of them. The sample yields tens of thousands of clones, about 90% seen once. Sequencing was performed on PBMCs, taken 98 days after intestinal transplantation. The receptor set was obtained from a human patient who received an intestinal transplant, so some T cells may come from the graft donor.

The gene calls are TRBV29-1 and TRBJ1-2, with D possibly being TRBD1 (5 bases). This CDR3 comprises 13 residues. V was cut by 1 base and J by 3 bases, with 9 bases left in between. Germline V CDR1 and CDR2: SQVTM, ANQGSEA. DNA for the CDR3: TGCAGCGTTGAAGCAGGGAACTACTATGGCTACACCTTC. It specifies CSVEAGNYYGYTF.

This chain joins TRBV5-1 and TRBJ1-2; D gene ambiguous. The CDR3 has 15 amino acids. V was trimmed by 1 base and J by 0 bases, leaving 10 bases between them. Germline assignment: CDR1 SGHRS and CDR2 YFSETQ. The CDR3 sequence is CASSLNPIANYGYTF. The CDR3 DNA reads as TGCGCCAGCAGCTTGAACCCGATAGCTAACTATGGCTACACCTTC. Supplemented by reference TRBV5-1 and TRBJ1-2, the full variable domain reads KAGVTQTPRYLIKTRGQQVTLSCSPISGHRSVSWYQQTPGQGLQFLFEYFSETQRNKGNFPGRFSGRQFSNSRSEMNVSTLELGDSALYLCASSLNPIANYGYTFGSGTRLTVV.

CDR3 amino acids: CASSGGTGAGANVLTF. CDR3 in DNA: TGCGCCAGCAGCGGCGGGACAGGGGCGGGGGCCAACGTCCTGACTTTC. The genes are TRBV5-1 and TRBJ2-6; 10 positions agree with TRBD1. The CDR3 is 16 residues long. Trimming at V came to 4 bases and at J to 4 bases, leaving 5 bases not matched to a gene. Germline V gene sequence: CDR1 SGHRS, CDR2 YFSETQ.

This chain uses TRBV5-3 with TRBJ2-3; D gene ambiguous. TRBV5-3 is filed as an ORF, its function uncertain. The CDR3 totals 14 residues. The germline V and J ends were trimmed by 0 bases and 1 base, with 6 bases remaining between them. In DNA form, the CDR3 reads TGTGCCAGAAGCTTGGGGGCCTGCACAGATACGCAGTATTTT. Its protein is CARSLGACTDTQYF.

The chain employs TRBV7-8 and TRBJ2-7; 13 bases are shared with TRBD2. The germline V gene encodes CDR1 SGHVS and CDR2 FQNEAQ. This CDR3 comprises 16 residues. After removal of 1 base from V and 2 bases from J, the junction contained 2 bases not matched to a gene. The CDR3 reads CASSLGTSGRAYEQYF. In nucleotides, the CDR3 is TGTGCCAGCAGCTTAGGTACTAGCGGGAGGGCCTACGAGCAGTACTTC. The whole variable domain, filled in from reference TRBV7-8 and TRBJ2-7, reads GAGVSQSPRYKVAKRGQDVALRCDPISGHVSLFWYQQALGQGPEFLTYFQNEAQLDKSGLPSDRFFAERPEGSVSTLKIQRTQQEDSAVYLCASSLGTSGRAYEQYFGPGTRLTVT.

The chain joins TRBV25-1 to TRBJ1-3; D remains unclear. V was trimmed by 4 bases and J by 3 bases, leaving 10 bases between them. The CDR3 runs to 14 residues. The germline V gene has CDR1 MGHDK and CDR2 SYGVNS. CDR3 sequence (DNA): TGTGCCAGCAGTGGTCTGGGGATTGGAAACACCATATATTTT. This translates into CASSGLGIGNTIYF. The entire variable domain, with the rest obtained from reference TRBV25-1 and TRBJ1-3, is as follows: EADIYQTPRYLVIGTGKKITLECSQTMGHDKMYWYQQDPGMELHLIHYSYGVNSTEKGDLSSESTVSRIRTEHFPLTLESARPSHTSQYLCASSGLGIGNTIYFGEGSWLTVV.

V usage is TRBV7-9 and J usage is TRBJ2-1; a possible D gene is TRBD2 (5 bases). The V gene's germline CDR1 is SEHNR and CDR2 FQNEAQ (reference sequence). The V end lost 1 base, the J end lost 9 bases, and 7 bases lay between the germline ends. CDR3 length: 12 amino acids. The DNA for the CDR3 is TGTGCCAGCAGCTTAGATGAGGGTGAGCAGTTCTTC. Translation: CASSLDEGEQFF.

The chain has TRBV7-8 and TRBJ2-7, with a possible D match to TRBD2 (5 bases). Trimming took 5 bases from V and 7 from J, leaving 15 bases between them. The CDR3 length is 13 residues. Looked up from germline, CDR1 is SGHVS and CDR2 is FQNEAQ. The CDR3 region has the DNA TGTGCCAGCAGCCACCTCCGAGGAGGAGAGCAGTACTTC. Amino acid sequence: CASSHLRGGEQYF. Supplemented by reference TRBV7-8 and TRBJ2-7, the full variable domain reads GAGVSQSPRYKVAKRGQDVALRCDPISGHVSLFWYQQALGQGPEFLTYFQNEAQLDKSGLPSDRFFAERPEGSVSTLKIQRTQQEDSAVYLCASSHLRGGEQYFGPGTRLTVT.

V usage is TRBV4-1 and J usage is TRBJ1-2; no firm D call. The germline gives CDR1 MGHRA, CDR2 YSYEKL. Between the trimmed V and J ends, which lost 1 base and 2 bases, there was a span of 11 bases. The CDR3 loop spans 15 amino acids. CDR3 residues: CASSQVPVLNYGYTF. In nucleotides, the CDR3 is TGCGCCAGCAGCCAAGTCCCAGTCCTGAACTATGGCTACACCTTC.

J is TRBJ1-6 and V is TRBV27; D is possibly TRBD1 (6 bases). CDR1 and CDR2 from the germline V gene are MNHEY and SMNVEV (reference sequence). Trimming stripped 2 bases from V and 5 bases from J, with 10 bases between. The CDR3 runs 15 residues. CDR3 bases: TGTGCCAGCAGTTTACGGGACACCAATAATTCACCCCTCCACTTT. Its protein product is CASSLRDTNNSPLHF.

The DNA for the CDR3 is TGTGCCAGCAGTGAAGTTTCAGTGCCCGGGGAGCTGTTTTTT. Its translation is CASSEVSVPGELFF. The chain has TRBV6-1 and TRBJ2-2, with D uncertain. CDR1 is MNHNS and CDR2 is SASEGT in the germline V gene. The CDR3 is 14 amino acids. V dropped 1 base and J dropped 6 bases, with 9 bases sitting between them.

The chain is built from TRBV7-9 and TRBJ1-1; 7 positions agree with TRBD1. The ends lost 5 bases at V and 1 base at J; junction bases unmatched: 10. The CDR3 extends over 16 amino acids. The germline V gene has CDR1 SEHNR and CDR2 FQNEAQ (reference sequence). CDR3 residues: CASSLRDRVGNTEAFF. CDR3 in DNA: TGTGCCAGCAGCCTAAGAGACAGGGTCGGGAACACTGAAGCTTTCTTT.

The chain uses TRBV30 and TRBJ1-3; D call uncertain. This CDR3 is built from 12 residues. Trimming shortened V by 2 bases and J by 3 bases, and 5 bases separated the two germline ends. In germline, CDR1 is GTSNPN, CDR2 SVGIG (reference sequence). Written as DNA, the CDR3 is TGTGCCTGGAGTCTGGATGGAAACACCATATATTTT. This sequence encodes CAWSLDGNTIYF.

This chain joins TRBV6-4 and TRBJ2-2; D unresolved. This CDR3 is 13 amino acids long. The V gene lost 3 bases and the J gene lost 4 bases, with 6 bases spanning the gap. Per the germline V gene, CDR1 is MRHNA and CDR2 is SNTAGT. CDR3 residues: CASSEYSTGELFF. The CDR3 DNA reads as TGTGCCAGCAGTGAATACAGCACCGGGGAGCTGTTTTTT.

The chain links TRBV19 to TRBJ2-1, with D unclear. The CDR3 runs to 15 residues. Trimming cost V 5 bases and J 8 bases, with 19 bases left between them. Germline V lookup: CDR1 LNHDA, CDR2 SQIVND (reference sequence). CDR3 nucleotides: TGTGCCAGTAGTCTGCAGATTATCAGTGGCGATGAGCAGTTCTTC. Its protein is CASSLQIISGDEQFF.

V gene TRBV11-2 combines with J gene TRBJ1-1, with TRBD1 matching over 7 bases. With V trimmed by 3 bases and J by 0 bases, 4 bases remained unmatched. The length of the CDR3 is 15 residues. Germline loops: CDR1 SGHAT, CDR2 FQNNGV. The CDR3 DNA follows: TGTGCCAGCAGCTTGGACAGGTTCATGAACACTGAAGCTTTCTTT. The encoded protein is CASSLDRFMNTEAFF. Looking up the rest from reference TRBV11-2 and TRBJ1-1 gives the full variable domain: EAGVAQSPRYKIIEKRQSVAFWCNPISGHATLYWYQQILGQGPKLLIQFQNNGVVDDSQLPKDRFSAERLKGVDSTLKIQPAKLEDSAVYLCASSLDRFMNTEAFFGQGTRLTVV.

The chain joins TRBV5-4 to TRBJ2-3, with 7 positions matching TRBD1. The junction had 7 bases not matched to a gene; V was cut back by 4 bases and J by 2 bases. Per the germline V gene, CDR1 is SGHNT and CDR2 is YYREEE (reference sequence). The CDR3 extends over 15 amino acids. CDR3 in amino acids: CASSRSQGNTDTQYF. CDR3 sequence (DNA): TGTGCCAGCAGCCGGTCACAGGGGAACACAGATACGCAGTATTTT.

This chain links TRBV6-7 with TRBJ2-7; TRBD1 matches 8 bases. TRBV6-7 is annotated as an ORF whose role is uncertain. The CDR3 contains 14 residues. Trimming at V came to 9 bases and at J to 4 bases, leaving 11 bases not matched to a gene. The CDR3 nucleotides read TGTGCCAGACAAGATCGGACAGGGAAGTACGAGCAGTACTTC. It encodes CARQDRTGKYEQYF.

V usage is TRBV5-1 and J usage is TRBJ1-2; D gene ambiguous. Trimming removed 0 bases from V and 8 bases from J, with 23 bases in between. Germline CDR1 SGHRS, CDR2 YFSETQ. This CDR3 region has 17 residues. Here the CDR3 reads CASSLVAGPLGTWGYTF. The DNA of the CDR3 is TGCGCCAGCAGCTTGGTCGCCGGGCCCCTCGGTACGTGGGGCTACACCTTC.

V usage is TRBV19 and J usage is TRBJ2-5, with D unresolved. Germline values: CDR1 LNHDA, CDR2 SQIVND (reference sequence). Trimming removed 3 bases at V and 2 bases at J, with 1 base between. This CDR3 comprises 11 residues. Here the CDR3 DNA reads TGTGCCAGTAGTATTCAAGAGACCCAGTACTTC. This sequence encodes CASSIQETQYF.

The genes are TRBV5-1 and TRBJ1-1; D is undetermined. The V end lost 0 bases, the J end lost 1 base, and 7 bases lay between the germline ends. Germline CDR1 is SGHRS and CDR2 is YFSETQ. The length of the CDR3 is 14 residues. CDR3 coding DNA: TGCGCCAGCAGCTTGGCGGGTGGGAACACTGAAGCTTTCTTT. As protein: CASSLAGGNTEAFF.

CDR3 sequence reads: CASSQDRLAGYNEQFF. CDR3 DNA: TGTGCCAGCAGCCAAGATAGGCTAGCGGGTTACAATGAGCAGTTCTTC. The chain employs TRBV4-2 and TRBJ2-1; 8 nucleotides match TRBD2. The CDR3 runs 16 residues. The trim removed 0 bases at V and 4 bases at J, leaving 5 bases unmatched. Germline values: CDR1 LGHNA, CDR2 YNFKEQ.

This clone came up a few times. The chain joins TRBV5-1 to TRBJ1-4; D not certain. The CDR3 runs to 14 residues. Trimming left V 1 base short and J 0 bases short, with 4 bases between. Germline V gene sequence: CDR1 SGHRS, CDR2 YFSETQ. CDR3 nucleotide sequence: TGCGCCAGCAGCTTGACAGCAACTAATGAAAAACTGTTTTTT. Encoded protein: CASSLTATNEKLFF. The full variable domain, its missing parts supplied by reference TRBV5-1 and TRBJ1-4, is KAGVTQTPRYLIKTRGQQVTLSCSPISGHRSVSWYQQTPGQGLQFLFEYFSETQRNKGNFPGRFSGRQFSNSRSEMNVSTLELGDSALYLCASSLTATNEKLFFGSGTQLSVL.

This rearrangement joins TRBV4-1 to TRBJ2-1; the match to TRBD1 covers 9 bases. The germline gives CDR1 MGHRA, CDR2 YSYEKL. This CDR3 is built from 14 residues. V trimming: 2 bases; J trimming: 7 bases; junction bases outside the gene matches: 3. The CDR3 DNA reads TGCGCCAGCAGCCAACCGGGACAGGGAAATGAGCAGTTCTTC. Its translation is CASSQPGQGNEQFF.

V and J are TRBV10-3 and TRBJ2-3; 11 bases line up with TRBD2. Trimming took 8 bases from V and 4 from J; bases not matched to a gene: 11. The CDR3 has 16 amino acids. The germline gives CDR1 ENHRY, CDR2 SYGVKD. This chain's CDR3 is CAIERGLAGGSDTQYF. The CDR3 DNA sequence: TGTGCCATCGAGCGGGGTCTAGCGGGAGGATCAGATACGCAGTATTTT.

The V and J genes are TRBV28 and TRBJ2-1; 9 positions match TRBD2. Germline V gene lookup returns CDR1 MDHEN and CDR2 SYDVKM. The CDR3 spans 15 residues. V was clipped by 2 bases and J by 4 bases; unmatched bases: 3. The CDR3 DNA reads as TGTGCCAGCAGTTTAGTGACTAGCGGTTACAATGAGCAGTTCTTC. It is translated as CASSLVTSGYNEQFF.